The 29 T cell receptor beta chains listed next were all sequenced from one sample in a study of blood T cell repertoires in COVID-19. Generated by immunoSEQ multiplex PCR, the TCRdb table keeps only in-frame clones and is missing some. The sample contains 87,000 or so clones, 87% of which appear only once. The sequenced sample was peripheral blood. These TCRs come from a woman in her forties or fifties with active or convalescent COVID-19.

The count of this clone is one. The chain joins TRBV30 to TRBJ1-4; 9 nucleotides align to TRBD1. The CDR3 has 14 residues. V gave up 3 bases and J gave up 8 bases; unmatched junction bases: 7. Germline CDR1 GTSNPN, CDR2 SVGIG (reference sequence). CDR3 protein: CAWSDDRGIEKLFF. DNA of the CDR3: TGTGCCTGGAGCGATGACAGGGGGATAGAAAAACTGTTTTTT.

The rearrangement links TRBV27 to TRBJ2-7; 10 bases map to TRBD1. The CDR3 has 14 residues. V shed 5 bases and J 6 bases; nucleotides not matched to a gene: 7. Germline V gene sequence: CDR1 MNHEY, CDR2 SMNVEV (reference sequence). The CDR3 nucleotides are TGTGCCAGCAGTATGGACAGGGGGTCTCTCGAGCAGTACTTC. It yields the protein CASSMDRGSLEQYF.

The chain carries TRBV18 and TRBJ2-3; D is perhaps TRBD2 (5 bases). The V end was cut by 2 bases, the J end by 3 bases, with 9 bases between. Germline V gene lookup returns CDR1 KGHSH and CDR2 LQKENI. The CDR3 is 14 residues long. CDR3 amino acids: CASSPSRGTDTQYF. The CDR3 bases are TGTGCCAGCTCACCATCCCGGGGAACAGATACGCAGTATTTT.

This chain connects TRBV7-9 to TRBJ1-1; no reliable D call. The germline V gene has CDR1 SEHNR and CDR2 FQNEAQ (reference sequence). The germline V and J ends were trimmed by 7 bases and 0 bases, with 18 bases remaining between them. This CDR3 is 16 amino acids long. Here the CDR3 reads CASTLVGSSMNTEAFF. DNA for the CDR3: TGTGCCAGCACCCTAGTTGGTTCATCTATGAACACTGAAGCTTTCTTT.

This chain joins TRBV15 and TRBJ2-1, with 8 bases fitting TRBD2. Germline V gene sequence: CDR1 LNHNV, CDR2 YYDKDF (reference sequence). V shed 1 base and J 0 bases; nucleotides not matched to a gene: 2. The CDR3 contains 16 residues. The CDR3 nucleotides are TGTGCCACCAGCAGAGCGGGGACTAGCTCCTACAATGAGCAGTTCTTC. Its translation: CATSRAGTSSYNEQFF.

As concerns this clone: The sample contains more than one DNA sequence encoding this CDR3. The rearrangement links TRBV19 to TRBJ1-1; possible D gene TRBD1, 5 bases. Germline assignment: CDR1 LNHDA and CDR2 SQIVND (reference sequence). The CDR3 loop spans 13 amino acids. Between the trimmed V and J ends, which lost 0 bases and 4 bases, there was a span of 6 bases. The CDR3 region is CASSIDRGTEAFF. The CDR3 coding sequence is TGTGCCAGTAGTATAGATAGGGGCACTGAAGCTTTCTTT.

The V call is TRBV11-2, the J call TRBJ1-3; D remains unclear. The CDR3 length is 12 residues. V was trimmed by 3 bases and J by 4 bases, leaving 4 bases between them. Germline CDR1 SGHAT, CDR2 FQNNGV. The CDR3 here is CASSFSGNTIYF. In DNA form, the CDR3 reads TGTGCCAGCAGCTTCTCCGGAAACACCATATATTTT.

This clone was picked up a small number of times. The chain carries TRBV9 and TRBJ2-1, with D possibly matching TRBD2 (6 bases). V was clipped by 0 bases and J by 7 bases, with 14 bases between them. This CDR3 is built from 15 residues. In germline, CDR1 is SGDLS, CDR2 YYNGEE. The chain's CDR3 is CASSVGAGLGNEQFF. In DNA form, the CDR3 reads TGTGCCAGCAGCGTAGGGGCGGGGTTGGGGAATGAGCAGTTCTTC.

Only a few counts were recorded for this clone. V usage is TRBV2 and J usage is TRBJ1-3; no firm D call. The germline CDR1 and CDR2 sequences are SNHLY and FYNNEI. The V end lost 3 bases, the J end lost 0 bases, and 12 bases lay between the germline ends. CDR3 length: 16 residues. The CDR3, as DNA: TGTGCCAGCAGTGACGGTGGGCGTTTCTCTGGAAACACCATATATTTT. This translates into CASSDGGRFSGNTIYF. Based on the CDR3 plus reference TRBV2 and TRBJ1-3, the full variable domain is EPEVTQTPSHQVTQMGQEVILRCVPISNHLYFYWYRQILGQKVEFLVSFYNNEISEKSEIFDDQFSVERPDGSNFTLKIRSTKLEDSAMYFCASSDGGRFSGNTIYFGEGSWLTVV.

This clone was seen once. The V gene is TRBV30, the J gene TRBJ1-5; no clear D. In germline, CDR1 is GTSNPN, CDR2 SVGIG (reference sequence). This CDR3 contains 12 residues. V lost 5 bases and J lost 3, with 8 bases in between. This chain's CDR3 is CAWGTYNQPQHF. CDR3 coding DNA: TGTGCCTGGGGAACATACAATCAGCCCCAGCATTTT.

The rearrangement links TRBV20-1 to TRBJ1-5; 7 nucleotides agree with TRBD1. V dropped 3 bases and J dropped 0; count of bases not matched to a gene: 5. This CDR3 is 15 amino acids long. Germline V lookup: CDR1 DFQATT, CDR2 SNEGSKA (reference sequence). The CDR3 nucleotides read TGCAGTGCTAGTGGGACAGTTTATAGCAATCAGCCCCAGCATTTT. Protein: CSASGTVYSNQPQHF.

The chain joins TRBV7-2 to TRBJ2-3, with D uncertain. Germline CDR1 and CDR2: SGHTA and FQGNSA. The CDR3 totals 14 residues. Trimming removed 1 base from V and 4 bases from J, with 9 bases in between. The CDR3 sequence: CASSLVAPPDTQYF. The DNA of the CDR3 is TGTGCCAGCAGCTTAGTGGCCCCACCAGATACGCAGTATTTT. The whole variable domain, remainder taken from reference TRBV7-2 and TRBJ2-3, is GAGVSQSPSNKVTEKGKDVELRCDPISGHTALYWYRQSLGQGLEFLIYFQGNSAPDKSGLPSDRFSAERTGGSVSTLTIQRTQQEDSAVYLCASSLVAPPDTQYFGPGTRLTVL.

The rearrangement links TRBV6-5 to TRBJ1-2, with 7 nucleotides matching TRBD1. Germline V CDR1 and CDR2: MNHEY, SVGAGI. With 0 bases clipped from V and 1 base from J, the junction kept 5 bases outside the gene matches. This CDR3 comprises 16 residues. The CDR3 is CASSYSSDRVNYGYTF. CDR3 nucleotide sequence: TGTGCCAGCAGTTACTCGTCAGACAGGGTTAACTATGGCTACACCTTC.

The rearrangement uses TRBV2 and TRBJ1-1, with D tentatively TRBD1 (5 bases). The CDR3 spans 14 residues. Germline V gives CDR1 SNHLY, CDR2 FYNNEI. Trimming took off 3 bases at V and 3 bases at J, with 11 bases between the two ends. The CDR3 DNA is TGTGCCAGCAGTGAGTTTTCGGGGGACACTGAAGCTTTCTTT. Residues: CASSEFSGDTEAFF.

In DNA form, the CDR3 reads TGTGCCAGCAGTCCGACCTCTAGCGGGGGAACCAGCACAGATACGCAGTATTTT. Translation: CASSPTSSGGTSTDTQYF. This chain links TRBV6-8 with TRBJ2-3; 10 bases agree with TRBD2. This CDR3 is 18 amino acids long. J was trimmed by 0 bases and V by 5 bases; bases with no gene match: 11. Germline V CDR1 and CDR2: MNHGY, SAAAGT.

V usage is TRBV6-2 or TRBV6-3 and J usage is TRBJ1-2; 7 bases line up with TRBD1. Germline loops: CDR1 MNHEY, CDR2 SVGEGT. Trimming at V came to 6 bases and at J to 5 bases, leaving 6 bases not matched to a gene. CDR3 size: 13 residues. The CDR3 nucleotides read TGTGCCAGCAGCCAAGGGACAGCTTATGGCTACACCTTC. Residues: CASSQGTAYGYTF.

This clone was observed once. The chain is built from TRBV21-1 and TRBJ2-3; TRBD2 reflects the table's D call only, with no check against the DNA. TRBV21-1 corresponds to a pseudogene. The length of the CDR3 is 16 residues. The CDR3: CASSNYQEVSTDTQYF. The CDR3 DNA reads as TGTGCCAGCAGCAACTATCAAGAAGTCAGCACAGATACGCAGTATTTT.

The rearrangement joins TRBV7-8 to TRBJ1-2; D call uncertain. Trimming pared 5 bases from V and 4 bases from J, leaving 11 bases between. The CDR3 is made up of 13 amino acids. Germline-derived CDR1 and CDR2 are SGHVS and FQNEAQ. CDR3 loop: CASSPRVFYGYTF. CDR3 sequence (DNA): TGTGCCAGCAGCCCTCGGGTCTTCTATGGCTACACCTTC.

The V call is TRBV7-2, the J call TRBJ1-1; the match to TRBD1 covers 7 bases. V was pared by 4 bases and J by 2 bases, with 7 bases of the junction left unmatched. The CDR3 covers 15 residues. Germline CDR1 reads SGHTA; CDR2 reads FQGNSA. The CDR3 loop is CASSYSRTGNTEAFF. The CDR3, as DNA: TGTGCCAGCAGCTACTCTCGGACAGGCAACACTGAAGCTTTCTTT.

V gene TRBV19 combines with J gene TRBJ2-3; unclear D gene. Germline V gene data show CDR1 as LNHDA and CDR2 as SQIVND (reference sequence). V dropped 2 bases and J dropped 2 bases, with 8 bases sitting between them. This CDR3 is 14 amino acids long. The CDR3 reads CASSIRGPTDTQYF. CDR3 coding DNA: TGTGCCAGTAGTATAAGAGGTCCCACAGATACGCAGTATTTT.

The chain uses TRBV6-4 and TRBJ2-2; D is uncertain. V was shortened by 7 bases and J by 6 bases, with 12 bases between the two germline ends. Per the germline V gene, CDR1 is MRHNA and CDR2 is SNTAGT. The CDR3 totals 13 residues. CDR3 loop: CASIETRPGELFF. The CDR3 bases are TGTGCCAGCATAGAGACAAGGCCCGGGGAGCTGTTTTTT.

V gene TRBV18 combines with J gene TRBJ1-5, with 7 bases matching TRBD1. The ends lost 0 bases at V and 5 bases at J; junction bases unmatched: 4. Per germline, CDR1 KGHSH and CDR2 LQKENI. CDR3 length: 15 residues. CDR3 loop: CASSPPYRGDQPQHF. In DNA, the CDR3 is TGTGCCAGCTCACCACCGTACAGGGGCGATCAGCCCCAGCATTTT.

This chain links TRBV7-3 with TRBJ2-1; possible D gene TRBD1, 5 bases. This CDR3 comprises 14 residues. V shed 6 bases and J shed 4 bases, with 13 bases lying between them. CDR1 SGHTA and CDR2 FQGTGA come from the germline V gene. CDR3 nucleotide sequence: TGTGCCAGCAGTCAAAATCAGGGTTACAATGAGCAGTTCTTC. Its translation is CASSQNQGYNEQFF. The whole variable domain, filled in from reference TRBV7-3 and TRBJ2-1, reads GAGVSQTPSNKVTEKGKYVELRCDPISGHTALYWYRQSLGQGPEFLIYFQGTGAADDSGLPNDRFFAVRPEGSVSTLKIQRTERGDSAVYLCASSQNQGYNEQFFGPGTRLTVL.

The gene calls are TRBV9 and TRBJ1-3, with TRBD1 matching over 8 bases. CDR1 and CDR2 from the germline V gene are SGDLS and YYNGEE. The CDR3 extends over 20 amino acids. The junction had 20 bases not matched to a gene; V was cut back by 4 bases and J by 2 bases. CDR3 DNA sequence: TGTGCCAGCAGCCCGGTGGTGGGGGGACAGGCCCGAACAGCTGGAAACACCATATATTTT. Its protein product is CASSPVVGGQARTAGNTIYF.

By share, this clone counts as medium-sized. The gene calls are TRBV5-8 and TRBJ2-1; 11 positions agree with TRBD2. Trimming removed 1 base from V and 0 bases from J; junction bases left unmatched: 6. Germline lookup yields CDR1 SGHTS and CDR2 YDEGEE. The CDR3 totals 18 residues. Written as DNA, the CDR3 is TGTGCCAGCAGCTTGTGGGCTAGCGGGGGGAGCTCCTACAATGAGCAGTTCTTC. Its translation: CASSLWASGGSSYNEQFF.

The genes are TRBV25-1 and TRBJ1-4, with D maybe TRBD1 (5 bases). Germline V gene data show CDR1 as MGHDK and CDR2 as SYGVNS. With 6 bases removed from V and 4 bases from J, the gap between germline ends came to 12 bases. There are 14 residues in the CDR3. The CDR3 sequence: CASRGRGSNEKLFF. The CDR3 DNA reads TGTGCCAGCAGAGGGAGGGGAAGTAATGAAAAACTGTTTTTT.

V gene TRBV28 combines with J gene TRBJ2-3; TRBD2 agrees at 9 bases. Germline V CDR1 and CDR2: MDHEN, SYDVKM. This CDR3 region has 15 residues. V was pared by 3 bases and J by 5 bases, with 6 bases of the junction left unmatched. CDR3 in amino acids: CASSFAGGRGDTQYF. CDR3 nucleotide sequence: TGTGCCAGCAGTTTTGCGGGGGGGCGGGGAGATACGCAGTATTTT.

For the CDR3, the DNA is TGCGCCAGCAGCCCCGGGACAGGGGGCTCGGAGACCCAGTACTTC. Its protein is CASSPGTGGSETQYF. V and J are TRBV5-1 and TRBJ2-5; 12 nucleotides agree with TRBD1. The CDR3 runs to 15 residues. Trimming removed 4 bases from V and 5 bases from J; junction bases left unmatched: 6. CDR1 and CDR2 (germline): SGHRS, YFSETQ.

This sequence joins TRBV27 and TRBJ2-1, with TRBD2 matching over 13 bases. This CDR3 spans 14 amino acids. After removal of 6 bases from V and 6 bases from J, the junction contained 2 bases not matched to a gene. Germline values: CDR1 MNHEY, CDR2 SMNVEV (reference sequence). CDR3 sequence (DNA): TGTGCCAGCAGACTAGCGGGGGGGCCCAATGAGCAGTTCTTC. This sequence encodes CASRLAGGPNEQFF.